This passage covers 10 T cell receptor beta chains from one sample sequenced in a study of CD4 T cells in relation to SARS-CoV-2 and coronaviruses. Their antigens are not known. Method: immunoSEQ multiplex PCR; TCRdb's copy keeps in-frame clones and lacks some. This table holds some 44,000 clones, roughly 80% found once. Sequencing was performed on naive CD4+ T cells from PBMCs, cultured in vitro. As for subset: naive CD4+ T cells isolated by negative enrichment. The receptors stem from an adult with COVID-19.

V gene TRBV3-1 (or the pseudogene TRBV3-2) combines with J gene TRBJ1-5, with 11 bases identical to TRBD1. The V and J ends lost 4 bases and 5 bases, in that order; junction bases with no gene match: 1. The CDR3 runs 14 residues. Germline assignment: CDR1 LGHDT and CDR2 YNNKEL (reference sequence). CDR3 coding DNA: TGTGCCAGCAGCCCGGGACAGGGGGATCAGCCCCAGCATTTT. Residues: CASSPGQGDQPQHF.

The chain has TRBV15 and TRBJ1-2; unclear D gene. The germline gives CDR1 LNHNV, CDR2 YYDKDF (reference sequence). Deletions cut 0 bases from V and 1 base from J, with 18 bases between. The CDR3 has 18 amino acids. The CDR3 DNA is TGTGCCACCAGCAGAGATGTGACCGGGCCAGCATTTAACTATGGCTACACCTTC. Protein product: CATSRDVTGPAFNYGYTF. The full variable domain, with the rest looked up from reference TRBV15 and TRBJ1-2, is DAMVIQNPRYQVTQFGKPVTLSCSQTLNHNVMYWYQQKSSQAPKLLFHYYDKDFNNEADTPDNFQSRRPNTSFCFLDIRSPGLGDTAMYLCATSRDVTGPAFNYGYTFGSGTRLTVV.

V and J are TRBV3-1 (or the pseudogene TRBV3-2) and TRBJ1-2, with D unclear. Trimming removed 1 base at V and 0 bases at J, with 9 bases between. Per germline, CDR1 LGHDT and CDR2 YNNKEL (reference sequence). This CDR3 has 15 amino acids. CDR3 DNA: TGTGCCAGCAGCCAAGCAGGTGGGGCTAACTATGGCTACACCTTC. As protein: CASSQAGGANYGYTF.

The V gene is TRBV2, the J gene TRBJ2-7; D call uncertain. Looked up from germline, CDR1 is SNHLY and CDR2 is FYNNEI. The germline V and J ends were trimmed by 5 bases and 3 bases, with 14 bases remaining between them. The CDR3 spans 14 residues. DNA of the CDR3: TGTGCCAGCAGTTTGGGCATGAAGTACTACGAGCAGTACTTC. Translation gives CASSLGMKYYEQYF.

The chain employs TRBV2 and TRBJ2-1, with 8 bases identical to TRBD2. V trimming: 5 bases; J trimming: 6 bases; junction bases outside the gene matches: 9. This CDR3 has 15 amino acids. Germline CDR1 and CDR2: SNHLY and FYNNEI. This chain's CDR3 is CASSKRTSKTNEQFF. As DNA, the CDR3 is TGTGCCAGCAGTAAAAGGACTAGCAAGACCAATGAGCAGTTCTTC.

This clone was observed a single time. This rearrangement joins TRBV20-1 to TRBJ2-2, with a tentative D call TRBD2 (5 bases). The CDR3 is made up of 14 amino acids. V dropped 3 bases and J dropped 1 base, with 9 bases sitting between them. The germline V gene encodes CDR1 DFQATT and CDR2 SNEGSKA (reference sequence). The CDR3 DNA follows: TGCAGTGCTAGTGGGAGTAGGAACACCGGGGAGCTGTTTTTT. Translation gives CSASGSRNTGELFF.

This chain links TRBV29-1 with TRBJ1-1; D is uncertain. The germline V gene encodes CDR1 SQVTM and CDR2 ANQGSEA. The CDR3 is 11 amino acids. V was trimmed by 2 bases and J by 4 bases, leaving 5 bases between them. CDR3 coding DNA: TGCAGCGTTGAACCGGCCACTGAAGCTTTCTTT. Translation: CSVEPATEAFF.

This clone was observed a handful of times. The genes are TRBV30 and TRBJ1-4; D not certain. CDR3 length: 16 amino acids. The germline V gene has CDR1 GTSNPN and CDR2 SVGIG (reference sequence). V gave up 2 bases and J gave up 0 bases, with 13 bases separating them. The CDR3 loop is CAWSNPLRATNEKLFF. The DNA for the CDR3 is TGTGCCTGGAGTAATCCTTTGAGAGCAACTAATGAAAAACTGTTTTTT.

V and J are TRBV28 and TRBJ1-5, with unresolved D. The CDR3 sequence is 14 residues long. From germline, CDR1 is MDHEN and CDR2 SYDVKM. Between the trimmed V and J ends, which lost 2 bases and 10 bases, there was a span of 15 bases. The CDR3 DNA reads as TGTGCCAGCAGTTTAGGTGGGGTCTCCAGCCCCCAGCATTTT. Translation: CASSLGGVSSPQHF.

V usage is TRBV3-1 (or the pseudogene TRBV3-2) and J usage is TRBJ1-1, with D maybe TRBD1 (5 bases). Germline values: CDR1 LGHDT, CDR2 YNNKEL (reference sequence). Trimming left V 4 bases short and J 7 bases short, with 16 bases between. The CDR3 spans 14 residues. The CDR3 region is CASSPLAGRGEAFF. The CDR3 DNA reads TGTGCCAGCAGCCCCCTCGCAGGGCGCGGTGAAGCTTTCTTT.